The 17 T cell receptor beta chains in this list originate from one sample, sequenced in a study of T cell changes during pregnancy in multiple sclerosis. Libraries were prepared by immunoSEQ multiplex PCR; TCRdb keeps only in-frame clonotypes and omits some of them. The sample has tens of thousands of clones; 90% to 95% are singletons. The specimen was CD4+ T cells from peripheral blood mononuclear cells, collected after pregnancy. These receptors originate from a female donor with multiple sclerosis, enrolled in a pregnancy study.

J is TRBJ2-5 and V is TRBV7-2; TRBD1 matches at 8 bases. Per germline, CDR1 SGHTA and CDR2 FQGNSA. Trimming cost V 0 bases and J 11 bases; bases outside gene matches: 2. This CDR3 spans 12 amino acids. This CDR3 reads CASSLADRVQYF. The CDR3 nucleotides read TGTGCCAGCAGCTTAGCGGACAGGGTTCAGTACTTC.

This chain uses TRBV19 with TRBJ2-2; TRBD2 might be the D (6 bases). Trimming left V 6 bases short and J 4 bases short, with 12 bases between. The CDR3 covers 14 residues. Germline V lookup: CDR1 LNHDA, CDR2 SQIVND (reference sequence). The CDR3 is CASSPTSATGELFF. The CDR3 nucleotides are TGTGCCAGTAGCCCGACTAGTGCCACCGGGGAGCTGTTTTTT.

V gene TRBV5-1 combines with J gene TRBJ1-4, with D unresolved. CDR1 and CDR2 from the germline V gene are SGHRS and YFSETQ. This CDR3 is built from 13 residues. V was shortened by 0 bases and J by 7 bases, with 7 bases between the two germline ends. The CDR3 region has the DNA TGCGCCAGCAGCTTGGAGCCGAGTGAAAAACTGTTTTTT. Protein sequence: CASSLEPSEKLFF.

The chain carries TRBV5-4 and TRBJ2-5, with D perhaps TRBD1 (6 bases). This CDR3 comprises 15 residues. Trimming shortened V by 4 bases and J by 4 bases, and 17 bases separated the two germline ends. Germline lookup yields CDR1 SGHNT and CDR2 YYREEE (reference sequence). Here the CDR3 DNA reads TGTGCCAGCAGCGGGAAACAGGGCGACGGAGAGACCCAGTACTTC. This encodes CASSGKQGDGETQYF.

This clone was counted a few times. This sequence joins TRBV2 and TRBJ1-2; 7 bases line up with TRBD1. Trimming removed 5 bases from V and 2 bases from J; junction bases left unmatched: 5. CDR1 and CDR2 from the germline V gene are SNHLY and FYNNEI. The CDR3 totals 14 residues. In DNA form, the CDR3 reads TGTGCCAGCAGTCTAATGGGACAGAACTATGGCTACACCTTC. It encodes CASSLMGQNYGYTF. The variable domain in full, with the rest retrieved from reference TRBV2 and TRBJ1-2, is EPEVTQTPSHQVTQMGQEVILRCVPISNHLYFYWYRQILGQKVEFLVSFYNNEISEKSEIFDDQFSVERPDGSNFTLKIRSTKLEDSAMYFCASSLMGQNYGYTFGSGTRLTVV.

The chain combines TRBV5-1 with TRBJ2-1; D might be TRBD1 (5 bases). V was cut by 0 bases and J by 0 bases, with 7 bases left in between. CDR1 and CDR2 (germline): SGHRS, YFSETQ. This CDR3 contains 15 residues. The CDR3 loop reads CASSLEGYSYNEQFF. The CDR3 nucleotides read TGCGCCAGCAGCTTGGAGGGGTACTCCTACAATGAGCAGTTCTTC.

The J gene is TRBJ2-1, the V gene TRBV29-1; no reliable D call. CDR1 and CDR2 from the germline V gene are SQVTM and ANQGSEA. V was trimmed by 1 base and J by 12 bases, leaving 10 bases between them. This CDR3 is 11 amino acids long. CDR3 residues: CSVEGGFGQFF. DNA for the CDR3: TGCAGCGTTGAAGGCGGATTTGGGCAGTTCTTC.

DNA of the CDR3: TGTGCCAGCAGTACCTTAGCGGGAGACTACGAGCAGTACTTC. It is translated as CASSTLAGDYEQYF. The chain joins TRBV27 to TRBJ2-5; 9 bases are shared with TRBD2. The better agreement between TRBJ2-7 and the DNA end casts doubt on the J call. The CDR3 covers 14 residues. Germline lookup yields CDR1 MNHEY and CDR2 SMNVEV (reference sequence).

The chain links TRBV11-2 to TRBJ2-2; TRBD1 aligns across 7 bases. V lost 5 bases to trimming and J lost 5 bases; unmatched junction nucleotides: 11. The CDR3 has 16 residues. Per germline, CDR1 SGHAT and CDR2 FQNNGV. The CDR3 DNA sequence: TGTGCCAGCAGCCTGCTCCGGACAGGCGTGACCGGGGAGCTGTTTTTT. Protein sequence: CASSLLRTGVTGELFF.

The chain combines TRBV7-2 with TRBJ2-7; D ambiguous. Trimming took off 4 bases at V and 3 bases at J, with 4 bases between the two ends. This CDR3 spans 11 amino acids. CDR1 and CDR2 (germline): SGHTA, FQGNSA. CDR3 region: CASSSVYEQYF. The CDR3 DNA follows: TGTGCCAGCAGCTCGGTCTACGAGCAGTACTTC.

The CDR3 nucleotides read TGTGCCAGTAGTATAGTTCATTCCGGGACTAGCGGGAAAACCTACGAGCAGTACTTC. Amino acid sequence: CASSIVHSGTSGKTYEQYF. The rearrangement uses TRBV19 and TRBJ2-7; TRBD2 agrees at 13 bases. The ends lost 1 base at V and 2 bases at J; junction bases unmatched: 11. The CDR3 is 19 residues long. Germline CDR1 LNHDA, CDR2 SQIVND (reference sequence).

The chain uses TRBV6-6 and TRBJ2-5; D gene uncertain. Looked up from germline, CDR1 is MNHNY and CDR2 is SVGAGI (reference sequence). Trimming removed 2 bases from V and 5 bases from J, with 6 bases in between. This CDR3 region has 12 residues. CDR3 amino acids: CASSYRFETQYF. CDR3 DNA: TGTGCCAGCAGTTACCGTTTTGAGACCCAGTACTTC.

The rearrangement links TRBV2 to TRBJ2-7; possible D gene TRBD2, 6 bases. Looked up from germline, CDR1 is SNHLY and CDR2 is FYNNEI. Trimming cost V 1 base and J 2 bases, with 18 bases left between them. This CDR3 has 17 amino acids. The CDR3 nucleotides read TGTGCCAGCAGTGAAGACCACTTCGCGGGGTCAACCTACGAGCAGTACTTC. It is translated as CASSEDHFAGSTYEQYF.

The genes are TRBV5-1 and TRBJ1-3, with D unclear. Germline CDR1 SGHRS, CDR2 YFSETQ. This CDR3 is 20 amino acids long. The ends were cut back, 0 bases at V and 2 bases at J, with 24 bases in the middle. The CDR3 is CASSLADPGRVGGTGNTIYF. CDR3 coding DNA: TGCGCCAGCAGCTTGGCAGATCCAGGCCGGGTTGGAGGCACTGGAAACACCATATATTTT.

The rearrangement joins TRBV9 to TRBJ2-1; D possibly corresponds to TRBD1 (6 bases). The length of the CDR3 is 15 residues. V was clipped by 4 bases and J by 2 bases, with 13 bases between them. Germline CDR1 and CDR2: SGDLS and YYNGEE. The CDR3 loop is CASSLDGDTYNEQFF. CDR3 nucleotides: TGTGCCAGCAGCCTAGATGGGGACACCTACAATGAGCAGTTCTTC.

This clone has only one observation. The V and J genes are TRBV6-6 and TRBJ1-2; D remains ambiguous. V lost 4 bases and J lost 5, with 5 bases in between. Germline V gene data show CDR1 as MNHNY and CDR2 as SVGAGI (reference sequence). The CDR3 loop spans 11 amino acids. The CDR3 protein is CASSSEYGYTF. In DNA form, the CDR3 reads TGTGCCAGCAGTTCGGAGTATGGCTACACCTTC.

The chain joins TRBV25-1 to TRBJ2-7; 10 bases fit TRBD1. Trimming cost V 11 bases and J 4 bases; bases outside gene matches: 14. This CDR3 contains 15 residues. Looked up from germline, CDR1 is MGHDK and CDR2 is SYGVNS. The DNA of the CDR3 is TGTGCCGGCGGGACAGGGGTCGTTTCTGGATACGAGCAGTACTTC. It yields the protein CAGGTGVVSGYEQYF.